This passage covers 21 T cell receptor beta chains from one sample sequenced in a study of T cells in Graves' hyperthyroidism and ophthalmopathy. RNA transcripts provided the source from which TCR beta CDR3 regions were amplified. The HTBI primer set served for first-round RT-PCR of the TCR CDR3. MiXCR, run by TCRdb on the multiplex PCR reads, gives a single entry per CDR3 protein. Seen here are some 570,000 distinct CDR3 sequences, 17% observed once, and the top ten hold 17%. Sequencing was carried out using blood. The receptors originated from a woman under 30 with Graves' ophthalmopathy.

The chain uses TRBV5-8 and TRBJ1-3; D remains ambiguous. In germline, CDR1 is SGHTS, CDR2 YDEGEE. The CDR3 is made up of 17 amino acids. V was trimmed by 1 base and J by 0 bases, leaving 14 bases between them. The CDR3 coding sequence is TGTGCCAGCAGCTTGAAGGTTTTCGGTGACTCTGGAAACACCATATATTTT. This translates into CASSLKVFGDSGNTIYF.

This clonotype occurred many times. CDR3 sequence: CASAPSGTSGTREQFF. As DNA, the CDR3 is TGTGCCAGCGCCCCATCCGGGACTAGCGGGACTAGGGAGCAGTTCTTC. The chain is built from TRBV28 and TRBJ2-1; the match to TRBD2 covers 13 bases. Germline values: CDR1 MDHEN, CDR2 SYDVKM. V dropped 8 bases and J dropped 10; count of bases not matched to a gene: 14. This CDR3 spans 16 amino acids.

This clonotype was picked up a small number of times. This chain links TRBV5-6 with TRBJ2-7; D is uncertain. Trimming removed 4 bases at V and 2 bases at J, with 13 bases between. There are 14 residues in the CDR3. From germline, CDR1 is SGHDT and CDR2 YYEEEE. The DNA for the CDR3 is TGTGCCAGCAGCCCGCACCGTAGCACCTACGAGCAGTACTTC. This gives the protein CASSPHRSTYEQYF.

In DNA form, the CDR3 reads TGTGCCACCAGCGGGGACCCTAATAATTCACCCCTCCACTTT. Translated, it gives CATSGDPNNSPLHF. This rearrangement joins TRBV15 to TRBJ1-6, with a weak D call TRBD1 (5 bases). Trimming removed 5 bases at V and 5 bases at J, with 10 bases between. This CDR3 comprises 14 residues. Germline values: CDR1 LNHNV, CDR2 YYDKDF (reference sequence).

This clonotype has at least ten counts. The V gene is TRBV28, the J gene TRBJ1-6; D perhaps matches TRBD1 (5 bases). Germline assignment: CDR1 MDHEN and CDR2 SYDVKM. The CDR3 is 14 residues long. The ends were cut back, 2 bases at V and 9 bases at J, with 11 bases in the middle. The CDR3 DNA reads as TGTGCCAGCAGTTTAGCAGGGTACAGTTCACCCCTCCACTTT. This codes for CASSLAGYSSPLHF. The full variable domain, completed using reference TRBV28 and TRBJ1-6, is DVKVTQSSRYLVKRTGEKVFLECVQDMDHENMFWYRQDPGLGLRLIYFSYDVKMKEKGDIPEGYSVSREKKERFSLILESASTNQTSMYLCASSLAGYSSPLHFGNGTRLTVT.

In its sample, this clonotype was seen many times. V gene TRBV28 combines with J gene TRBJ2-1, with D perhaps matching TRBD1 (5 bases). The CDR3 contains 13 residues. Germline V gene data show CDR1 as MDHEN and CDR2 as SYDVKM. V gave up 7 bases and J gave up 7 bases, with 14 bases separating them. CDR3 sequence reads: CASIHSGMNEQFF. In DNA form, the CDR3 reads TGTGCCAGCATCCATTCAGGGATGAATGAGCAGTTCTTC.

Only a few counts were recorded for this clonotype. The J gene is TRBJ1-1, the V gene TRBV6-1; D uncertain. The germline CDR1 and CDR2 sequences are MNHNS and SASEGT. The CDR3 spans 13 residues. Trimming left V 7 bases short and J 3 bases short, with 12 bases between. The CDR3: CASNGMSYTEAFF. CDR3 nucleotide sequence: TGTGCCAGCAATGGGATGTCTTACACTGAAGCTTTCTTT.

This clonotype has only a few counts. This chain connects TRBV7-8 to TRBJ2-1; D unresolved. Germline V gives CDR1 SGHVS, CDR2 FQNEAQ. The length of the CDR3 is 13 residues. V shed 1 base and J shed 8 bases, with 9 bases lying between them. CDR3 amino acids: CASSLVSAYEQFF. The CDR3, as DNA: TGTGCCAGCAGCTTAGTTTCAGCGTATGAGCAGTTCTTC.

This clonotype was seen at least ten times. The chain combines TRBV6-1 with TRBJ2-1, with TRBD2 matching over 10 bases. CDR3 length: 15 residues. The ends lost 5 bases at V and 9 bases at J; junction bases unmatched: 10. CDR1 is MNHNS and CDR2 is SASEGT in the germline V gene. Written as DNA, the CDR3 is TGTGCCAGCAGTTCGATAGCGGGAGGCGAGGGTGAGCAGTTCTTC. Protein product: CASSSIAGGEGEQFF.

The chain combines TRBV4-1 with TRBJ1-5; D call uncertain. Germline V gene lookup returns CDR1 MGHRA and CDR2 YSYEKL. This CDR3 region has 18 residues. V lost 0 bases, J lost 0 bases, and 15 bases lay in between. CDR3 sequence (DNA): TGCGCCAGCAGCCAAGAGTTCCTGGTACCGTATAGCAATCAGCCCCAGCATTTT. Amino acid sequence: CASSQEFLVPYSNQPQHF.

This clonotype has at least ten counts. CDR3 DNA: TGTGCCTGCAGTCCCGGGACAGAGACCAATCAGCCCCAGCATTTT. Protein: CACSPGTETNQPQHF. The gene calls are TRBV30 and TRBJ1-5; the match to TRBD1 covers 7 bases. The J segment lost 3 bases and the V segment lost 6 bases, leaving 11 bases of the junction unmatched. This CDR3 region has 15 residues. Germline-derived CDR1 and CDR2 are GTSNPN and SVGIG (reference sequence).

This clonotype has just a few counts. The rearrangement joins TRBV5-1 to TRBJ1-1; D gene ambiguous. CDR1 SGHRS and CDR2 YFSETQ come from the germline V gene. V gave up 1 base and J gave up 0 bases, with 10 bases separating them. This CDR3 has 15 amino acids. The CDR3 sequence: CASSLSRDLNTEAFF. The CDR3 DNA reads TGCGCCAGCAGCTTGTCTAGGGATTTGAACACTGAAGCTTTCTTT.

At least ten counts were recorded for this clonotype. The gene calls are TRBV11-1 and TRBJ2-5; 8 bases align to TRBD1. The germline V gene encodes CDR1 SGHAT and CDR2 FQDESV (reference sequence). The CDR3 extends over 15 amino acids. V was clipped by 6 bases and J by 5 bases; unmatched bases: 11. Here the CDR3 DNA reads TGTGCCAGCAGTCCAACTCTGGACAGGGCTGAGACCCAGTACTTC. Protein product: CASSPTLDRAETQYF.

Turning to this clonotype: Given a much more abundant clone one base away, this may be a read error. V gene TRBV28 combines with J gene TRBJ2-1, with D unclear. CDR1 is MDHEN, CDR2 SYDVKM, per germline. The CDR3 spans 12 residues. Trimming removed 2 bases from V and 9 bases from J, with 8 bases in between. In nucleotides, the CDR3 is TGTGCCAGCAGTTTAGGAACTACTGAGCAGTTCTTC. It is translated as CASSLGTTEQFF.

This clonotype was found many times. The CDR3 reads CASSPGTSGGQTQYF. Written as DNA, the CDR3 is TGTGCCAGCAGCCCGGGGACTAGCGGGGGTCAGACGCAGTATTTT. The chain has TRBV7-2 and TRBJ2-3; 14 bases align to TRBD2. The CDR3 length is 15 residues. Per the germline V gene, CDR1 is SGHTA and CDR2 is FQGNSA. J lost 9 bases, V lost 5 bases, and 7 bases had no gene match. The full variable domain, with the rest looked up from reference TRBV7-2 and TRBJ2-3, is GAGVSQSPSNKVTEKGKDVELRCDPISGHTALYWYRQSLGQGLEFLIYFQGNSAPDKSGLPSDRFSAERTGGSVSTLTIQRTQQEDSAVYLCASSPGTSGGQTQYFGPGTRLTVL.

This clonotype was picked up many times. CDR3 bases: TGTGCCAGCAGTCCGCTTGGGGTCAATTCACCCCTCCACTTT. Its protein is CASSPLGVNSPLHF. This rearrangement joins TRBV27 to TRBJ1-6; D unclear. Germline V lookup: CDR1 MNHEY, CDR2 SMNVEV (reference sequence). V was shortened by 5 bases and J by 7 bases, with 12 bases between the two germline ends. This CDR3 comprises 14 residues.

This clonotype has at least ten counts. V usage is TRBV27 and J usage is TRBJ2-7, with a weak D call TRBD2 (6 bases). Germline V gene data show CDR1 as MNHEY and CDR2 as SMNVEV (reference sequence). Between the trimmed V and J ends, which lost 7 bases and 1 base, there was a span of 11 bases. This CDR3 is built from 13 residues. The CDR3 here is CASTSAGSYEQYF. The CDR3 region has the DNA TGTGCCAGCACGTCAGCGGGTTCCTACGAGCAGTACTTC.

This clonotype has more than one count but fewer than ten. The V call is TRBV6-2 or TRBV6-3, the J call TRBJ1-1, with TRBD1 matching 9 bases. CDR3 length: 15 amino acids. The germline CDR1 and CDR2 sequences are MNHEY and SVGEGT. Losses at the gene ends were 2 bases for V and 6 bases for J; bases not matched to a gene: 7. This CDR3 reads CASSYKRGQGPEAFF. CDR3 sequence (DNA): TGTGCCAGCAGTTACAAGAGGGGACAGGGCCCTGAAGCTTTCTTT.

This clonotype occurred many times. The DNA of the CDR3 is TGTGCCAGCAGTCGGGAGGGGAGGATGAACACTGAAGCTTTCTTT. Translation gives CASSREGRMNTEAFF. The chain uses TRBV7-2 and TRBJ1-1, with a weak D call TRBD1 (5 bases). Germline CDR1 reads SGHTA; CDR2 reads FQGNSA. Between the trimmed V and J ends, which lost 6 bases and 0 bases, there was a span of 14 bases. This CDR3 contains 15 residues.

As DNA, the CDR3 is TGCGCCAGCAGCCAAGAACAGCCTAGCTCCTACGAGCAGTACTTC. It yields the protein CASSQEQPSSYEQYF. The chain joins TRBV4-1 to TRBJ2-7; D is unresolved. The V and J ends lost 0 bases and 0 bases respectively, with 9 bases between them. CDR3 length equals 15 residues. The germline gives CDR1 MGHRA, CDR2 YSYEKL.

This clonotype was observed at least ten times. The chain links TRBV20-1 to TRBJ1-5; TRBD1 might be the D (5 bases). V shed 4 bases and J shed 5 bases, with 15 bases lying between them. The germline CDR1 and CDR2 sequences are DFQATT and SNEGSKA (reference sequence). CDR3 length equals 14 residues. The CDR3 sequence is CSANPGNGYQPQHF. The DNA for the CDR3 is TGCAGTGCTAACCCAGGGAATGGCTATCAGCCCCAGCATTTT.